This T cell receptor beta chain derives from a study of OX40 agonist ivuxolimab in advanced cancers. Study at large: Patients were given ivuxolimab, an antibody that agonizes OX40 (CD134). Patients undergoing dose escalation presented with hepatocellular carcinoma, melanoma, renal cell or head and neck cancer.

Exclusion applied to patients with autoimmune disease history or systemic immunosuppression. The CDR3 spans 14 residues. From germline, CDR1 is MNHNS and CDR2 SASEGT. V was pared by 0 bases and J by 1 base, with 6 bases between. This clone has a single count. This table comes from immunoSEQ multiplex PCR, and its TCRdb copy is limited to in-frame clones, with some not included. The sample shows approximately 45,000 clones, approximately 85% of them seen only once. This specimen consisted of CD4+ or CD8+ T cells sorted from blood, obtained in a trial of the OX40 agonist ivuxolimab. This TCR was recovered from an adult with an advanced solid tumor such as melanoma, head and neck, liver or kidney cancer. V is TRBV6-1 and J is TRBJ1-1; D call uncertain. The CDR3 nucleotides read TGTGCCAGCAGTGAAGCGCGGCAGAACACTGAAGCTTTCTTT. Residues: CASSEARQNTEAFF.